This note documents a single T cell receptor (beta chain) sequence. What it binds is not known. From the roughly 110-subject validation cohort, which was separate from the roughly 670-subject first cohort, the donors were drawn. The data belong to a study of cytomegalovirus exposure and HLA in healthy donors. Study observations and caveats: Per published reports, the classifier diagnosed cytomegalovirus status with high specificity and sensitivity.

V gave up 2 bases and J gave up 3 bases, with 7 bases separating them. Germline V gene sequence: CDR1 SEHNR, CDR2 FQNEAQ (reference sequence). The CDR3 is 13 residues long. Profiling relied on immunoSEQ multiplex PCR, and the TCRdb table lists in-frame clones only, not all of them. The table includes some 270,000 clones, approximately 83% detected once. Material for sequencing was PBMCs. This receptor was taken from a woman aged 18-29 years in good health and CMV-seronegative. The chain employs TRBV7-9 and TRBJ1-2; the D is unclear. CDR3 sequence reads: CASSLTEHYGYTF. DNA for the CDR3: TGTGCCAGCAGCTTAACAGAACACTATGGCTACACCTTC.